The next 30 T cell receptor beta chains were all read from a single sample in a study of read filtering for tumor transcriptome and immune sequencing (dated by TCRdb to between 2020 and 2021). Sequenced on an Illumina HiSeq 4000. Starting from 350 to 500 ng RNA, TCR libraries were constructed with the Immunoverse kit using molecular barcoded adaptors that cover the alpha/delta and beta/gamma chains. TCRdb reran the public reads through fastp at Q25 and MiXCR, keeping productive beta chains. Here each entry gathers all rows of one CDR3 protein and keeps the most common genes and DNA. A total of approximately 140,000 distinct CDR3 sequences appear in this sample, around 13% of them only once. Jointly, the top ten make up around 8.2% of the sample. The source material was a population of CD138-negative cells sorted from bone marrow. According to the study, the label for this sample's cell subset or site signals: bone marrow mononuclear cells depleted of CD138+ plasma/myeloma cells by negative magnetic selection. The receptors come from a donor at least 40 years old with multiple myeloma.

This clonotype was recorded at least ten times. V is TRBV6-2 or TRBV6-3 and J is TRBJ2-2; 10 bases are a match to TRBD2. V lost 1 base to trimming and J lost 2 bases; unmatched junction nucleotides: 4. The germline V gene encodes CDR1 MNHEY and CDR2 SVGEGT. This CDR3 is built from 17 residues. The CDR3 loop reads CASSYLLAGTNTGELFF. In DNA, the CDR3 is TGTGCCAGCAGTTACTTACTAGCGGGAACTAACACCGGGGAGCTGTTTTTT.

This clonotype was counted ten times or more. The rearrangement links TRBV29-1 to TRBJ1-1, with D tentatively TRBD1 (5 bases). The CDR3 consists of 11 residues. The ends were cut back, 8 bases at V and 6 bases at J, with 13 bases in the middle. The germline gives CDR1 SQVTM, CDR2 ANQGSEA. CDR3 residues: CSFGQGPEAFF. The CDR3 nucleotides read TGCAGCTTCGGACAAGGGCCTGAAGCTTTCTTT.

Ten or more counts support this clonotype. The rearrangement uses TRBV14 and TRBJ2-7; no clear D. The V end was cut by 2 bases, the J end by 6 bases, with 8 bases between. CDR1 is SGHDN and CDR2 is FVKESK in the germline V gene. The length of the CDR3 is 12 residues. CDR3 sequence: CASSQFRVEQYF. CDR3 DNA: TGTGCCAGCAGCCAATTTCGCGTCGAGCAGTACTTC. Using reference TRBV14 and TRBJ2-7 for the parts outside the CDR3, the full variable domain is EAGVTQFPSHSVIEKGQTVTLRCDPISGHDNLYWYRRVMGKEIKFLLHFVKESKQDESGMPNNRFLAERTGGTYSTLKVQPAELEDSGVYFCASSQFRVEQYFGPGTRLTVT.

This clonotype was observed many times. V usage is TRBV5-6 and J usage is TRBJ1-1; no definite D call. V was clipped by 0 bases and J by 0 bases, with 12 bases between them. Germline values: CDR1 SGHDT, CDR2 YYEEEE. The CDR3 has 16 amino acids. This chain's CDR3 is CASSLAGILMNTEAFF. The CDR3 bases are TGTGCCAGCAGCTTGGCCGGGATCCTCATGAACACTGAAGCTTTCTTT.

This clonotype was detected ten times or more. The CDR3 loop reads CAWSFPGSGRLSSYNEQFF. Here the CDR3 DNA reads TGTGCCTGGAGTTTCCCAGGTAGCGGGAGGTTGAGTTCCTACAATGAGCAGTTCTTC. The rearrangement links TRBV30 to TRBJ2-1; TRBD2 matches 10 bases. The germline V gene has CDR1 GTSNPN and CDR2 SVGIG (reference sequence). V lost 2 bases to trimming and J lost 1 base; unmatched junction nucleotides: 14. The CDR3 has 19 amino acids.

The sample holds many counts of this clonotype. This chain joins TRBV7-2 and TRBJ2-3; TRBD2 matches 8 bases. This CDR3 region has 17 residues. The germline CDR1 and CDR2 sequences are SGHTA and FQGNSA. With V trimmed by 1 base and J by 5 bases, 11 bases remained unmatched. Here the CDR3 DNA reads TGTGCCAGCAGCTTAGGGAGTGAGCGGGGGTCTGAAGATACGCAGTATTTT. Residues: CASSLGSERGSEDTQYF.

The J gene is TRBJ2-7, the V gene TRBV12-3 or TRBV12-4; D not certain. The CDR3 extends over 14 amino acids. V gave up 0 bases and J gave up 4 bases, with 10 bases separating them. The DNA for the CDR3 is TGTGCCAGCAGTTTAGCGCCTCGGCGATACGAGCAGTACTTC. Its translation: CASSLAPRRYEQYF.

This clonotype showed up many times. The chain has TRBV12-3 or TRBV12-4 and TRBJ1-1; perhaps TRBD1 as D (5 bases). This CDR3 has 11 amino acids. V was shortened by 11 bases and J by 4 bases, with 11 bases between the two germline ends. The CDR3: CASRRVTEAFF. The CDR3 bases are TGTGCCTCCCGCAGGGTCACTGAAGCTTTCTTT.

This clonotype was seen ten or more times. The rearrangement joins TRBV29-1 to TRBJ1-1, with TRBD1 as a possible D gene (6 bases). The CDR3 sequence is 13 residues long. Deletions cut 2 bases from V and 6 bases from J, with 13 bases between. Germline values: CDR1 SQVTM, CDR2 ANQGSEA. CDR3 amino acids: CSVEFRGGAEAFF. The DNA for the CDR3 is TGCAGCGTTGAATTCAGGGGTGGGGCTGAAGCTTTCTTT. The full variable domain, in which reference TRBV29-1 and TRBJ1-1 provide the parts outside the CDR3, is SAVISQKPSRDICQRGTSLTIQCQVDSQVTMMFWYRQQPGQSLTLIATANQGSEATYESGFVIDKFPISRPNLTFSTLTVSNMSPEDSSIYLCSVEFRGGAEAFFGQGTRLTVV.

This clonotype was counted ten times or more. V and J are TRBV12-3 or TRBV12-4 and TRBJ2-1, with 10 bases that match TRBD1. The CDR3 has 13 residues. V dropped 7 bases and J dropped 8; count of bases not matched to a gene: 5. The CDR3 reads CASNTGTGDEQFF. The CDR3 nucleotides are TGTGCCAGCAACACCGGGACAGGGGATGAGCAGTTCTTC.

This clonotype has ten or more counts. J is TRBJ2-5 and V is TRBV7-6; the D gene could be TRBD1 or TRBD2 (5 bases each). CDR1 SGHVS and CDR2 FNYEAQ come from the germline V gene. CDR3 length: 16 amino acids. Deletions cut 4 bases from V and 4 bases from J, with 19 bases between. CDR3 region: CASSSYGPSGRETQYF. For the CDR3, the DNA is TGTGCCAGCAGCTCCTACGGCCCCTCGGGACGAGAGACCCAGTACTTC.

There are a few counts of this clonotype. The chain uses TRBV18 and TRBJ2-5; either TRBD1 or TRBD2 may supply D (5 bases each). The germline V gene encodes CDR1 KGHSH and CDR2 LQKENI. The V gene lost 3 bases and the J gene lost 1 base, with 6 bases spanning the gap. The CDR3 runs to 13 residues. CDR3 sequence: CASSPGTQETQYF. The CDR3 region has the DNA TGTGCCAGCTCACCGGGGACCCAAGAGACCCAGTACTTC. The entire variable domain, with the rest obtained from reference TRBV18 and TRBJ2-5, is as follows: NAGVMQNPRHLVRRRGQEARLRCSPMKGHSHVYWYRQLPEEGLKFMVYLQKENIIDESGMPKERFSAEFPKEGPSILRIQQVVRGDSAAYFCASSPGTQETQYFGPGTRLLVL.

This clonotype was seen a handful of times. This may come from a read error, since a much larger clone is one base off. A read error is likely, as this CDR3 ends without the conserved phenylalanine or tryptophan. The chain has TRBV5-5 and TRBJ1-5; no definite D call. With 2 bases removed from V and 5 bases from J, the gap between germline ends came to 11 bases. Germline-derived CDR1 and CDR2 are SGHKS and YYEKEE (reference sequence). CDR3 length equals 14 residues. The CDR3: CASSLVGMDQPQHL. The CDR3 coding sequence is TGTGCCAGCAGCTTAGTAGGGATGGATCAGCCCCAGCATCTT.

Ten or more counts support this clonotype. This chain joins TRBV6-5 and TRBJ2-2, with D hard to call. The CDR3 has 16 amino acids. The V gene lost 0 bases and the J gene lost 0 bases, with 8 bases spanning the gap. Germline CDR1 MNHEY, CDR2 SVGAGI. The CDR3 is CASSYSRRTNTGELFF. DNA for the CDR3: TGTGCCAGCAGTTACTCTAGACGGACGAACACCGGGGAGCTGTTTTTT.

This clonotype has a count of ten or more. The V call is TRBV5-6, the J call TRBJ2-7, with TRBD2 matching 11 bases. Trimming cost V 4 bases and J 0 bases; bases outside gene matches: 3. In germline, CDR1 is SGHDT, CDR2 YYEEEE. The CDR3 is 15 amino acids. The chain's CDR3 is CASSPSGRPSYEQYF. DNA for the CDR3: TGTGCCAGCAGCCCTAGCGGGAGGCCCTCCTACGAGCAGTACTTC.

Details on this clonotype: At one end, the junction sequence differs from germline, possibly due to a read error. The V call is TRBV6-6, the J call TRBJ2-1; 15 bases agree with TRBD2. The germline CDR1 and CDR2 sequences are MNHNY and SVGAGI (reference sequence). The CDR3 runs 15 residues. The CDR3 here is CASIGLAGGRNERFF. The CDR3 bases are TGTGCCAGCATCGGACTAGCGGGAGGGCGCAATGAGCGGTTCTTC.

Concerning this clonotype: It may be a read error: a sequence one base away is much more abundant. The gene calls are TRBV9 and TRBJ1-1; no definite D call. The CDR3 sequence is 13 residues long. Germline lookup yields CDR1 SGDLS and CDR2 YYNGEE. For the CDR3, the DNA is TGTGCCGGCAGCGTAGCAGGGAACACTGAAGCTTTCTTT. As protein: CAGSVAGNTEAFF.

This clonotype was detected many times. The DNA of the CDR3 is TGTGCCAGCAGCATGGACAGGGACTATACAGAGCAGTTCTTC. Amino acid sequence: CASSMDRDYTEQFF. The chain combines TRBV7-7 with TRBJ2-1; D is perhaps TRBD1 (8 bases). The V and J ends lost 5 bases and 10 bases respectively, with 18 bases between them. Germline V gene lookup returns CDR1 SSHAT and CDR2 FNYEAQ (reference sequence). The CDR3 runs to 14 residues.

This clonotype was found many times. The V call is TRBV27, the J call TRBJ1-6; D perhaps matches TRBD1 (5 bases). V shed 3 bases and J shed 9 bases, with 6 bases lying between them. CDR3 length equals 12 residues. Germline CDR1 and CDR2: MNHEY and SMNVEV (reference sequence). DNA of the CDR3: TGTGCCAGCAGTTTTGGGGGTTCACCCCTCCACTTT. It is translated as CASSFGGSPLHF.

A remark on this clonotype: The junction differs from germline at one of its ends, possibly a read error. The chain employs TRBV11-2 and TRBJ2-1; 7 nucleotides match TRBD1. This CDR3 comprises 17 residues. Germline loops: CDR1 SGHAT, CDR2 FQNNGV. The CDR3 DNA reads TGTGCCAGCAGAGAGGGACAGTTTCTTGTGTCCTACAATGAGCAGCTCTTC. This encodes CASREGQFLVSYNEQLF.

The V and J genes are TRBV5-1 and TRBJ2-7, with TRBD2 matching over 7 bases. The CDR3 is 13 amino acids. The trim removed 6 bases at V and 2 bases at J, leaving 5 bases unmatched. Germline values: CDR1 SGHRS, CDR2 YFSETQ. The CDR3 loop is CASTGGGPYEQYF. In DNA form, the CDR3 reads TGCGCCAGCACCGGGGGAGGGCCCTACGAGCAGTACTTC. Using reference TRBV5-1 and TRBJ2-7 for the parts outside the CDR3, the full variable domain is KAGVTQTPRYLIKTRGQQVTLSCSPISGHRSVSWYQQTPGQGLQFLFEYFSETQRNKGNFPGRFSGRQFSNSRSEMNVSTLELGDSALYLCASTGGGPYEQYFGPGTRLTVT.

This clonotype was observed at least ten times. The J gene is TRBJ1-4, the V gene TRBV29-1; perhaps TRBD1 as D (6 bases). The CDR3 covers 13 residues. Per germline, CDR1 SQVTM and CDR2 ANQGSEA. V lost 1 base to trimming and J lost 7 bases, with 10 bases between them. The CDR3 is CSVEVYRAEKLFF. The CDR3 nucleotides read TGCAGCGTTGAAGTCTACAGGGCTGAAAAACTGTTTTTT.

Many counts were recorded for this clonotype. The chain is built from TRBV20-1 and TRBJ2-7; D call uncertain. The CDR3 consists of 14 residues. The V end lost 4 bases, the J end lost 2 bases, and 15 bases lay between the germline ends. Germline assignment: CDR1 DFQATT and CDR2 SNEGSKA (reference sequence). The CDR3 bases are TGCAGTGCTAAGGACGGAGTTGGGGCCTACGAGCAGTACTTC. Translating it yields CSAKDGVGAYEQYF.

This clonotype was counted at least ten times. The rearrangement uses TRBV4-3 and TRBJ2-3; 7 bases agree with TRBD2. Germline V gives CDR1 LGHNA, CDR2 YSLEER. The CDR3 totals 15 residues. J gave up 2 bases and V 0 bases, and 2 bases lay outside the gene matches. The CDR3 region is CASSQERDYTDTQYF. CDR3 coding DNA: TGCGCCAGCAGCCAAGAGCGGGACTACACAGATACGCAGTATTTT.

This clonotype was recorded at least ten times. V gene TRBV12-3 or TRBV12-4 combines with J gene TRBJ2-2; 7 positions agree with TRBD2. V shed 0 bases and J 4 bases; nucleotides not matched to a gene: 2. This CDR3 region has 15 residues. In DNA form, the CDR3 reads TGTGCCAGCAGTTTAGCGGGAGGGCCCACCGGGGAGCTGTTTTTT. This translates into CASSLAGGPTGELFF.

This clonotype appeared many times. This chain links TRBV3-1 with TRBJ1-5; D may be TRBD1 (6 bases). CDR3 length equals 15 residues. V was clipped by 4 bases and J by 1 base, with 11 bases between them. The V gene's germline CDR1 is LGHDT and CDR2 YNNKEL (reference sequence). The CDR3 nucleotides read TGTGCCAGCAGCCGCACAGGGAAGAGCAATCAGCCCCAGCATTTT. This translates into CASSRTGKSNQPQHF.

This chain uses TRBV19 with TRBJ1-4; TRBD1 might be the D (5 bases). The CDR3 runs 14 residues. V shed 3 bases and J shed 8 bases, with 13 bases lying between them. The germline gives CDR1 LNHDA, CDR2 SQIVND (reference sequence). The CDR3 spells CASSMGDLSEKLFF. CDR3 coding DNA: TGTGCCAGTAGTATGGGGGACCTCTCCGAAAAACTGTTTTTT.

The sample holds many counts of this clonotype. V gene TRBV24-1 combines with J gene TRBJ2-1; TRBD2 matches 9 bases. V shed 3 bases, J shed 8 bases, and the junction held 10 bases outside the gene matches. Germline CDR1 is KGHDR and CDR2 is SFDVKD. The CDR3 contains 16 residues. CDR3 amino acids: CATSDPIAGAGDEQFF. The CDR3 DNA follows: TGTGCCACCAGTGATCCCATAGCGGGAGCCGGTGATGAGCAGTTCTTC.

The table lists this clonotype with many counts. The DNA for the CDR3 is TGTGCCAGCAGCTTAGCCCCAGGGACTGCGAACACTGAAGCTTTCTTT. Translating gives CASSLAPGTANTEAFF. The chain recombines TRBV7-3 with TRBJ1-1; D perhaps matches TRBD1 (5 bases). There are 16 residues in the CDR3. V was cut by 2 bases and J by 1 base, with 14 bases left in between. The V gene's germline CDR1 is SGHTA and CDR2 FQGTGA.

Worth noting for this clonotype: This may be a read error, as it is one base from a much larger clone. The V gene is TRBV10-1, the J gene TRBJ2-1; tentatively, D is TRBD2 (5 bases). CDR1 is WNHNN and CDR2 is SYGVQD in the germline V gene (reference sequence). The CDR3 covers 14 residues. Trimming shortened V by 8 bases and J by 8 bases, and 19 bases separated the two germline ends. For the CDR3, the DNA is TGCGCCAGCGGTGCCGGGAACCCCCCGGATGAGCAGTTCTTC. Its protein product is CASGAGNPPDEQFF.